This TCR beta chain emerged from a study of shared clonotypes between healthy human individuals. Concerning this clone itself: What it binds is unknown.

General study points: For naive CD4 cells, approximately 5% of clonotypes were shared across a handful of donors.

Naive CD8 cells comprised CD45RO-negative, CCR7-positively selected cells, excluding terminally differentiated effector memory CD45RA+ cells. The CDR3 totals 17 residues. The germline gives CDR1 SQVTM, CDR2 ANQGSEA. Trimming took 6 bases from V and 0 from J; bases not matched to a gene: 11. Assay runs were performed at deep level. Study processing details: In the immunoSEQ data, sequences were junction-only and lacked quality scores, so filtering differed. Libraries were prepared by immunoSEQ multiplex PCR; TCRdb keeps only in-frame clonotypes and omits some of them. Clone size and the V and J calls come from that table; the DNA yielded D and trimming. The repertoire includes under 1 million clones, roughly 96% of them detected once, and about 0.25% sits in the top ten.

The rearrangement links TRBV29-1 to TRBJ2-1; TRBD2 matches 10 bases. The TCR originated in a man aged 25 to 40 in good health. Sample: naive CD8+ T cells sorted from blood. The CDR3 nucleotides read TGCAGCGTCGGACTAGCGGTCACCCTCAGCTCCTACAATGAGCAGTTCTTC. Residues: CSVGLAVTLSSYNEQFF.